The present T cell receptor (beta chain) was sequenced within a study of blood T cell repertoires in COVID-19. Study context: Both acute and convalescent COVID-19 samples were obtained from the United States, Italy and Spain. PBMCs, B-cell-depleted T cells, or T cells were the source of the cDNA or gDNA that made up the material.

In the authors' methods: From reference gene primer amplification, estimates of nucleated cell counts were derived. The table came from immunoSEQ multiplex PCR; TCRdb's copy has only in-frame clones and leaves some out. Clonal size and the V and J genes are those of that table, whereas D and trimming came from the DNA. The top ten clones hold approximately 26% of a sample with more than 95,000 clones, roughly 82% of them seen once. Trimming removed 5 bases at V and 0 bases at J, with 9 bases between. CDR3 length: 15 residues. The germline gives CDR1 SGHRS, CDR2 YFSETQ. The chain recombines TRBV5-1 with TRBJ2-6; D unclear. Sequencing used peripheral blood. The clonotype originates from a man aged 55 to 70 with acute or convalescent COVID-19. CDR3 sequence reads: CASSLGFSGANVLTF. CDR3 in DNA: TGCGCCAGCAGTCTAGGCTTCTCTGGGGCCAACGTCCTGACTTTC.